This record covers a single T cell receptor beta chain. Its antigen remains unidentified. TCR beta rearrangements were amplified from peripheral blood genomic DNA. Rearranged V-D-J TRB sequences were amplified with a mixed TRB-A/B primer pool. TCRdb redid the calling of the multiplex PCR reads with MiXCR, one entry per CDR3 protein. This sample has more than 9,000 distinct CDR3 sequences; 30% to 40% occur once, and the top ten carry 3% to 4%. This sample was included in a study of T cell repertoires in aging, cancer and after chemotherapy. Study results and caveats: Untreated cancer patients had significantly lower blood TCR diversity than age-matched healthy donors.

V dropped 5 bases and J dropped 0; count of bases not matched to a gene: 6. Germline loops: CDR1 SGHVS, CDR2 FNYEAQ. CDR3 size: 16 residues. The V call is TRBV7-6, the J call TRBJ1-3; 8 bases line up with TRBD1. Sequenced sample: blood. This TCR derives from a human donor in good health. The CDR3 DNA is TGTGCCAGCAGCCCCTCGGGACAGGACTCTGGAAACACCATATATTTT. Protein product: CASSPSGQDSGNTIYF.